This TCR beta chain was sequenced for a study of cytomegalovirus exposure and HLA in healthy donors. Study overall: Unique TCRs numbering about 87 million, obtained from HLA-typed donors, made up an early data release.

V was trimmed by 5 bases and J by 5 bases, leaving 18 bases between them. The germline V gene has CDR1 MGHRA and CDR2 YSYEKL. This CDR3 is 15 amino acids long. The PCR had 60 Vbeta and 13 Jbeta primers. Libraries were prepared by immunoSEQ multiplex PCR; TCRdb keeps only in-frame clonotypes and omits some of them. The sample holds around 280,000 clones; over 85% are singletons and the top ten take roughly 2.3%. This receptor was obtained from a woman under 30 in good health and CMV-seronegative. The chain uses TRBV4-1 and TRBJ1-1; D might be TRBD1 (6 bases). The sequencing input was PBMCs. The CDR3, as DNA: TGCGCCAGCAGCAACAGACAGGCTAGGGGGACTGAAGCTTTCTTT. Its protein is CASSNRQARGTEAFF.